This T cell receptor beta chain was documented in a study of blood T cell repertoires in COVID-19. At the level of the study: Samples taken during acute and convalescent COVID-19 were collected in the United States, Italy and Spain. The cDNA or gDNA used as material had been derived from T cells, B-cell-depleted T cells, or PBMCs.

Enrolled through a virtual design, the participants were between about 18 and 100 years of age and came from about two dozen US areas. Participants were placed into cohorts based on the clinical history they reported. This CDR3 comprises 15 residues. Germline values: CDR1 SGHTA, CDR2 FQGNSA. Losses at the gene ends were 4 bases for V and 8 bases for J; bases not matched to a gene: 6. Using immunoSEQ multiplex PCR, the repertoire was profiled, and TCRdb retains in-frame clones only, with some absent. Among 200,000 to 300,000 clones listed, 90% were seen once. This clonotype originated in a man aged 50-59 years who had been exposed to COVID-19. The chain has TRBV7-2 and TRBJ1-6, with 9 bases fitting TRBD1. The sample was PBMCs or T cells enriched from blood (not recorded which). CDR3 in amino acids: CASSSLGQGDSPLHF. DNA of the CDR3: TGTGCCAGCAGCTCCCTGGGACAGGGTGATTCACCCCTCCACTTT.